This is a list of T cell receptor beta chains from one sample in a study. TCRdb passed the 5' RACE reads through MiXCR, listing each CDR3 protein once. In the table there are under 15,000 distinct CDR3 sequences, 45% to 60% of which are singletons. The sequencing sample was made of tumor-infiltrating Tregs sorted from the breast tumor. These receptors were collected from a female donor with breast cancer. Each CDR3 is given with its conserved first and last residue. The D gene is left open where the match is weak. A row's size may be missing; if present it is once, few, many or a size class.

v_gene,abundance,j_gene,d_gene,CDR3aa,CDR3nt
TRBV12-3/TRBV12-4,few,TRBJ2-7,-,CASSNSEVEYEQYF,TGTGCCAGCAGTAACTCGGAAGTGGAATACGAGCAGTACTTC
TRBV6-2/TRBV6-3,-,TRBJ2-2,TRBD2,CASRPGTSRVTGELFF,TGTGCCAGCAGACCCGGGACTAGCCGGGTCACCGGGGAGCTGTTTTTT
TRBV20-1,medium-sized,TRBJ2-7,TRBD2,CSAGSGGAYEQYF,TGCAGTGCTGGTAGCGGGGGAGCCTACGAGCAGTACTTC
TRBV20-1,-,TRBJ1-4,-,CSARGQGPDKLFF,TGCAGTGCTAGAGGGCAGGGGCCCGATAAACTGTTTTTT
TRBV20-1,-,TRBJ1-1,-,CSARRGSWGSGAFF,TGCAGTGCCCGGAGGGGGTCGTGGGGATCTGGGGCTTTCTTT
TRBV29-1,few,TRBJ1-2,-,CSVEENNHGYTF,TGCAGCGTTGAAGAAAACAATCACGGCTACACCTTC
TRBV12-3/TRBV12-4,-,TRBJ2-3,-,CASSRARGDADTQYF,TGTGCCAGCAGCCGCGCCAGGGGGGACGCAGATACGCAGTATTTT
TRBV12-3/TRBV12-4,-,TRBJ1-1,-,CASSFLLRRTEAFF,TGTGCCAGCAGTTTCTTGCTAAGGCGCACTGAAGCTTTCTTT
TRBV5-1,-,TRBJ1-1,-,CASSFQQGGTEAFF,TGCGCCAGCAGCTTTCAACAGGGTGGGACTGAAGCTTTCTTT
TRBV12-3/TRBV12-4,-,TRBJ2-7,-,CASRSTGLYEQYF,TGTGCCAGCAGATCAACAGGGCTATACGAGCAGTACTTC
TRBV7-2,-,TRBJ2-1,TRBD2,CASSRTRGYNEQFF,TGTGCCAGCAGCCGGACTAGGGGCTACAATGAGCAGTTCTTC
TRBV6-2/TRBV6-3,few,TRBJ2-5,TRBD1,CATAGTGGSWKTQYF,TGTGCCACCGCCGGGACAGGGGGAAGTTGGAAGACCCAGTACTTC
TRBV29-1,-,TRBJ1-1,-,CSVGMNTEAFF,TGCAGCGTTGGGATGAACACTGAAGCTTTCTTT
TRBV7-9,-,TRBJ2-2,TRBD2,CASSLLAGAGELFF,TGTGCCAGCAGCTTGCTAGCGGGAGCCGGGGAGCTGTTTTTT
TRBV4-2,-,TRBJ1-6,-,CASSQENRVDNSPLHF,TGTGCCAGCAGCCAGGAGAACAGGGTTGACAATTCACCCCTCCACTTT
TRBV7-2,few,TRBJ2-1,-,CASSPLVWDEQFF,TGTGCCAGCAGTCCCCTCGTTTGGGATGAGCAGTTCTTC
TRBV5-1,-,TRBJ2-1,TRBD2,CASRGGSSHNEQFF,TGCGCCAGCAGGGGCGGGAGTTCCCACAATGAGCAGTTCTTC
TRBV9,medium-sized,TRBJ2-1,-,CASSVVIGGEQFF,TGTGCCAGCAGCGTAGTAATTGGGGGTGAGCAGTTCTTC
TRBV7-2,few,TRBJ2-7,TRBD2,CASSLGLADIKQYF,TGTGCCAGCAGCTTAGGGCTAGCGGATATAAAGCAGTACTTC
TRBV20-1,few,TRBJ2-3,-,CSARDYGSGSTDTQYF,TGCAGTGCTAGAGACTATGGGAGCGGGAGCACAGATACGCAGTATTTT
TRBV20-1,few,TRBJ2-2,TRBD2,CSAKGLAGATGELFF,TGCAGTGCTAAGGGACTAGCGGGAGCCACCGGGGAGCTGTTTTTT
TRBV29-1,few,TRBJ2-1,-,CSVEGYNEQFF,TGCAGCGTTGAGGGTTACAATGAGCAGTTCTTC
TRBV7-2,few,TRBJ1-6,TRBD1,CASSPRTGGANSPLHF,TGTGCCAGCAGCCCAAGGACAGGAGGGGCTAATTCACCCCTCCACTTT
TRBV20-1,few,TRBJ1-2,-,CSADGELHNYGYTF,TGCAGTGCGGACGGCGAACTTCATAACTATGGCTACACCTTC
TRBV6-5,-,TRBJ2-3,TRBD2,CASSYAASGVAEDTQYF,TGTGCCAGCAGTTACGCGGCTAGCGGGGTGGCGGAAGATACGCAGTATTTT
TRBV12-3/TRBV12-4,-,TRBJ1-1,-,CASSSGQLAFF,TGTGCCAGCAGCTCCGGACAGTTAGCTTTCTTT
TRBV20-1,few,TRBJ1-1,TRBD1,CSARDSEAFF,TGCAGTGCCCGGGACAGTGAAGCTTTCTTT
TRBV12-3/TRBV12-4,-,TRBJ1-6,TRBD1,CASSHGTENSPLHF,TGTGCCAGCAGTCACGGGACAGAAAATTCACCCCTCCACTTT
TRBV7-6,few,TRBJ2-3,-,CASSSNRNTDTQYF,TGTGCCAGCAGCTCAAACAGGAACACAGATACGCAGTATTTT
TRBV15,-,TRBJ2-3,-,CATSRVNHASTDTQYF,TGTGCCACCAGCAGAGTAAACCATGCCAGCACAGATACGCAGTATTTT
TRBV20-1,-,TRBJ1-5,-,CSARDRFRHNQPQHF,TGCAGTGCTAGAGATCGGTTCAGACACAATCAGCCCCAGCATTTT
TRBV6-1,-,TRBJ2-5,-,CARPVLEGEETQYF,TGTGCCAGGCCTGTATTAGAGGGAGAGGAGACCCAGTACTTC
TRBV20-1,-,TRBJ2-1,TRBD2,CSARKREAGRSSYNEQFF,TGCAGTGCTAGAAAGCGGGAGGCTGGGCGTAGCTCCTACAATGAGCAGTTCTTC
TRBV6-2/TRBV6-3,-,TRBJ2-3,-,CASSLQGDTQYF,TGTGCCAGCAGTCTACAGGGAGATACGCAGTATTTT
TRBV6-4,-,TRBJ2-1,-,CASSEGSSYNEQFF,TGTGCCAGCAGTGAGGGCAGCTCCTACAATGAGCAGTTCTTC
TRBV11-2,-,TRBJ2-1,TRBD2,CASSLDGTSGEQFF,TGTGCCAGCAGCTTAGATGGGACTAGCGGTGAGCAGTTCTTC
TRBV7-2,-,TRBJ2-7,TRBD2,CASRKTSGSMYEQYF,TGTGCCAGCAGAAAAACTAGCGGGAGTATGTACGAGCAGTACTTC
TRBV5-6,-,TRBJ1-5,-,CASSQGLYSNQPQHF,TGTGCCAGCAGCCAGGGCCTCTATAGCAATCAGCCCCAGCATTTT
TRBV5-1,-,TRBJ2-2,-,CASSISVTGELFF,TGCGCCAGCAGCATAAGTGTAACCGGGGAGCTGTTTTTT
TRBV6-5,-,TRBJ2-2,-,CASSFHGASGELFF,TGTGCCAGCAGCTTTCACGGCGCATCCGGGGAGCTGTTTTTT
TRBV6-1,-,TRBJ2-4,-,CASSENMLAKNIQYF,TGTGCCAGCAGTGAAAATATGCTAGCCAAAAACATTCAGTACTTC